This TCR beta chain was documented in a study of cytomegalovirus exposure and HLA in healthy donors. Study results and limitations: The sole available immune exposure information was CMV serostatus. Later analysis revealed greater clonal expansion in HLA-associated TCR beta chains than in equally common others. Most of the TCR beta V segments (in an earlier analysis) were productive either about 87% or about 30% of the time.

As concerns this clone: Its antigen remains unidentified.

While unrecorded immune exposures were likely, the donors were nominally healthy when sampled. PCR employed 60 Vbeta and 13 Jbeta primers. Measured with immunoSEQ multiplex PCR; TCRdb has only the in-frame clones, and not every one. Its listing shows some 40,000 clones. J was trimmed by 0 bases and V by 6 bases; bases with no gene match: 4. Germline V lookup: CDR1 SNHLY, CDR2 FYNNEI. The CDR3 extends over 14 amino acids. Sequences were obtained from PBMCs. The source is a male donor in good health and CMV-seronegative. V gene TRBV2 combines with J gene TRBJ2-7, with TRBD1 matching 8 bases. Here the CDR3 reads CASRGTGASYEQYF. The CDR3 nucleotides are TGTGCCAGCAGGGGGACAGGAGCCTCCTACGAGCAGTACTTC. Full variable domain (rest looked up from reference TRBV2 and TRBJ2-7): EPEVTQTPSHQVTQMGQEVILRCVPISNHLYFYWYRQILGQKVEFLVSFYNNEISEKSEIFDDQFSVERPDGSNFTLKIRSTKLEDSAMYFCASRGTGASYEQYFGPGTRLTVT.